This TCR beta chain stems from a study of glioma-infiltrating T cells. Remarks on this clonotype: Its antigen remains unidentified.

Germline lookup yields CDR1 LGHDT and CDR2 YNNKEL (reference sequence). The CDR3 contains 15 residues. After removal of 4 bases from V and 4 bases from J, the junction contained 8 bases not matched to a gene. General study results and limits: Tissue-blood divergence was below expectation in non-neoplastic patients, above in gliomas.

Using RNA template, CDR3s of TCR alpha and beta were amplified with iRepertoire arm-PCR. TCRdb independently ran MiXCR on the multiplex PCR reads; one entry per CDR3 protein. The sample lists about 380,000 distinct CDR3 sequences, approximately 42% occurring once. Material: glioma tissue, nonneoplastic brain tissue, or PBMCs (not recorded which). This clonotype originated in a human donor with low-grade glioma or glioblastoma, undergoing nonglioma brain surgery, or in good health (not recorded which). The chain is built from TRBV3-1 and TRBJ1-2; 8 bases align to TRBD1. The CDR3: CASSPSDRVSYGYTF. DNA for the CDR3: TGTGCCAGCAGCCCATCGGACAGGGTATCCTATGGCTACACCTTC. The whole variable domain, remainder taken from reference TRBV3-1 and TRBJ1-2, is DTAVSQTPKYLVTQMGNDKSIKCEQNLGHDTMYWYKQDSKKFLKIMFSYNNKELIINETVPNRFSPKSPDKAHLNLHINSLELGDSAVYFCASSPSDRVSYGYTFGSGTRLTVV.